Given below is one T cell receptor beta chain in context. TCRdb reprocessed the 5' RACE reads; each CDR3 protein has one entry and no DNA is given. The sample has 160,000 or so distinct CDR3 sequences. CDR3 size: 15 residues. The V gene's germline CDR1 is SGHDT and CDR2 YYEEEE. This record belongs to a study of T cells expressing NK-cell markers. The chain recombines TRBV5-6 with TRBJ1-6. This sequence was found in a woman between 18 and 69 years old in good health. Sequencing was performed on blood T cells: a sorted CD56 or NKG2C T cell subset, CD4+ or CD8+ T cells, or bulk PBMC T cells (not recorded which). CDR3 loop: CASSRRRGLNSPLHF.